The 14 T cell receptor beta chains listed next were all sequenced from one sample in a study of beta chain features in type 1 diabetes. Study findings and constraints: There was a moderate but significant shortening of TCRB CDR3s in all four CD4+ subsets of Type 1 diabetes patients.

These receptors lack a known antigen. The investigators reverse transcribed all of the isolated RNA, so they sequenced expressed TCRB transcripts. Sequencing used immunoSEQ multiplex PCR; TCRdb keeps in-frame clones, though not all of them. The repertoire holds 240,000 or so clones, with around 21% as singletons. The sequencing input was naive CD4+ T cells from blood. The receptors here all came from a woman aged 40-49 years with type 1 diabetes.

There are a few counts of this clone. The sample carries other DNA sequences with the same CDR3. The chain has TRBV7-2 and TRBJ1-5; TRBD1 is a possible D gene (5 bases). The germline gives CDR1 SGHTA, CDR2 FQGNSA. The CDR3 has 13 residues. Between the trimmed V and J ends, which lost 3 bases and 5 bases, there was a span of 8 bases. The CDR3 is CASSLQGDQPQHF. The CDR3 DNA sequence: TGTGCCAGCAGCTTGCAGGGTGATCAGCCCCAGCATTTT. The whole variable domain, remainder taken from reference TRBV7-2 and TRBJ1-5, is GAGVSQSPSNKVTEKGKDVELRCDPISGHTALYWYRQSLGQGLEFLIYFQGNSAPDKSGLPSDRFSAERTGGSVSTLTIQRTQQEDSAVYLCASSLQGDQPQHFGDGTRLSIL.

The V and J genes are TRBV4-1 and TRBJ2-1, with D perhaps TRBD2 (5 bases). With 4 bases removed from V and 10 bases from J, the gap between germline ends came to 20 bases. Looked up from germline, CDR1 is MGHRA and CDR2 is YSYEKL. The CDR3 is made up of 15 amino acids. CDR3 DNA: TGCGCCAGCAGCCCCCCCGGACTGGGCTTGGGAGAGCAGTTCTTC. Residues: CASSPPGLGLGEQFF.

A remark on this clone: Other DNA variants within this sample encode the same CDR3. V usage is TRBV9 and J usage is TRBJ1-1; TRBD1 might be the D (5 bases). V dropped 0 bases and J dropped 1 base, with 7 bases sitting between them. Germline assignment: CDR1 SGDLS and CDR2 YYNGEE. The CDR3 spans 14 residues. CDR3 coding DNA: TGTGCCAGCAGCGTAGTGGGGCAGAACACTGAAGCTTTCTTT. It encodes CASSVVGQNTEAFF.

The chain recombines TRBV29-1 with TRBJ2-1; D is perhaps TRBD1 (6 bases). CDR3 length: 14 residues. Trimming shortened V by 7 bases and J by 0 bases, and 13 bases separated the two germline ends. Germline CDR1 reads SQVTM; CDR2 reads ANQGSEA. DNA for the CDR3: TGCAGCGCATCCCGGGACATCTCCTACAATGAGCAGTTCTTC. Its translation: CSASRDISYNEQFF.

The chain uses TRBV30 and TRBJ2-1, with unresolved D. Germline-derived CDR1 and CDR2 are GTSNPN and SVGIG (reference sequence). Trimming left V 6 bases short and J 0 bases short, with 3 bases between. There are 11 residues in the CDR3. The CDR3 region has the DNA TGTGCCTGTCGCTCCTACAATGAGCAGTTCTTC. It specifies CACRSYNEQFF.

The rearrangement links TRBV18 to TRBJ1-5, with 10 bases lining up with TRBD1. This CDR3 is 16 amino acids long. The J segment lost 0 bases and the V segment lost 6 bases, leaving 5 bases of the junction unmatched. Germline lookup yields CDR1 KGHSH and CDR2 LQKENI. CDR3 sequence: CASSRQGAVSNQPQHF. CDR3 in DNA: TGTGCCAGCTCTCGACAGGGGGCAGTTAGCAATCAGCCCCAGCATTTT.

This clone occurred a few times. The chain links TRBV15 to TRBJ1-1; D not resolved. Germline V gives CDR1 LNHNV, CDR2 YYDKDF (reference sequence). The CDR3 extends over 13 amino acids. Trimming left V 0 bases short and J 4 bases short, with 6 bases between. The DNA for the CDR3 is TGTGCCACCAGCAGAGACCGTATCACTGAAGCTTTCTTT. Translating it yields CATSRDRITEAFF.

The genes are TRBV4-1 and TRBJ2-7; tentatively, D is TRBD1 (5 bases). Trimming removed 0 bases from V and 0 bases from J, with 9 bases in between. CDR1 is MGHRA and CDR2 is YSYEKL in the germline V gene. There are 15 residues in the CDR3. CDR3 protein: CASSQETVRSYEQYF. For the CDR3, the DNA is TGCGCCAGCAGCCAAGAGACAGTACGCTCCTACGAGCAGTACTTC.

This clone has just a few counts. The chain employs TRBV29-1 and TRBJ1-5, with a weak D call TRBD1 (5 bases). V was shortened by 5 bases and J by 2 bases, with 13 bases between the two germline ends. Germline CDR1 SQVTM, CDR2 ANQGSEA. The CDR3 loop spans 14 amino acids. CDR3 DNA sequence: TGCAGCGTTCAAGGGGAGAGCGGCAATCAGCCCCAGCATTTT. Its translation: CSVQGESGNQPQHF.

The chain recombines TRBV5-6 with TRBJ2-5, with D hard to call. V was clipped by 2 bases and J by 2 bases, with 10 bases between them. This CDR3 spans 14 amino acids. CDR1 SGHDT and CDR2 YYEEEE come from the germline V gene. The DNA of the CDR3 is TGTGCCAGCAGCTTTGGGTTGGAGCAAGAGACCCAGTACTTC. Its translation: CASSFGLEQETQYF.

In its sample, this clone was seen a few times. V usage is TRBV7-9 and J usage is TRBJ1-2; 8 nucleotides line up with TRBD1. The CDR3 is 15 residues long. Per germline, CDR1 SEHNR and CDR2 FQNEAQ (reference sequence). Trimming at V came to 2 bases and at J to 5 bases, leaving 7 bases not matched to a gene. CDR3 in amino acids: CASSLRTGPSYGYTF. For the CDR3, the DNA is TGTGCCAGCAGCTTAAGGACAGGGCCCTCTTATGGCTACACCTTC.

In its sample, this clone was seen a few times. CDR3 in DNA: TGTGCCAGCAGCTCGCCGGGACAGGGTAACTCTCGGGAAAAACTGTTTTTT. Protein product: CASSSPGQGNSREKLFF. The chain joins TRBV7-9 to TRBJ1-4, with 9 bases lining up with TRBD1. Germline V CDR1 and CDR2: SEHNR, FQNEAQ (reference sequence). CDR3 length equals 17 residues. J gave up 8 bases and V 4 bases, and 14 bases lay outside the gene matches.

The chain links TRBV29-1 to TRBJ1-1; TRBD1 matches 7 bases. The germline CDR1 and CDR2 sequences are SQVTM and ANQGSEA. With 6 bases clipped from V and 11 bases from J, the junction kept 12 bases outside the gene matches. The CDR3 is 12 amino acids. CDR3 sequence: CSVAGTATRAFF. In DNA form, the CDR3 reads TGCAGCGTGGCCGGGACAGCCACCCGGGCTTTCTTT. The full variable domain, completed using reference TRBV29-1 and TRBJ1-1, is SAVISQKPSRDICQRGTSLTIQCQVDSQVTMMFWYRQQPGQSLTLIATANQGSEATYESGFVIDKFPISRPNLTFSTLTVSNMSPEDSSIYLCSVAGTATRAFFGQGTRLTVV.

This chain connects TRBV9 to TRBJ2-3; the D gene is possibly TRBD2 (6 bases). V was clipped by 3 bases and J by 0 bases, with 14 bases between them. The CDR3 runs to 16 residues. Germline assignment: CDR1 SGDLS and CDR2 YYNGEE. The CDR3 DNA is TGTGCCAGCAGCGAGGGGACGGCGGGGAGCACAGATACGCAGTATTTT. Its protein product is CASSEGTAGSTDTQYF.